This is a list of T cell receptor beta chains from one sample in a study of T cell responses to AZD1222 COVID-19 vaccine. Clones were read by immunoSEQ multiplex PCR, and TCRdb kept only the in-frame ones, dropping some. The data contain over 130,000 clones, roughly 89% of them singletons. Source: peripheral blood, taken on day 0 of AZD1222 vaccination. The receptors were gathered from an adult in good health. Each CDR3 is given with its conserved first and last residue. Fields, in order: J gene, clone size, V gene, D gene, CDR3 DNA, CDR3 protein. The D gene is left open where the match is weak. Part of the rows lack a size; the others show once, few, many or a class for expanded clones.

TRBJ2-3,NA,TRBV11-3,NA,TGTGCCAGCAGCCGGGGTGGGACAATTAGCACAGATACGCAGTATTTT,CASSRGGTISTDTQYF
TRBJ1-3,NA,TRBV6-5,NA,TGTGCCAGCAGGGATGGGGCAGACTCTGGAAACACCATATATTTT,CASRDGADSGNTIYF
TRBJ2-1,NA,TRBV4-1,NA,TGCGCCAGCAGCCAAGAGGTAAGGTCGGCGGGAAAGAGCTCCTACAATGAGCAGTTCTTC,CASSQEVRSAGKSSYNEQFF
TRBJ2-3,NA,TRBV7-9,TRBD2,TGTGCCAGCAGTATTGGACTAGCGCGGGGTCGAGATACGCAGTATTTT,CASSIGLARGRDTQYF
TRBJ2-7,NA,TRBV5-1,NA,TGCGCCAGCAGCTTTACAGGGTCCAACTACGAGCAGTACTTC,CASSFTGSNYEQYF
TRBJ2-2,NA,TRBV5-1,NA,TGCGCCAGCAGGACTATGGATACCGGGGAGCTGTTTTTT,CASRTMDTGELFF
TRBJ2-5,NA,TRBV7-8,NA,TGTGCCAGCAGCTTAGTCGAACTCCAAGAGACCCAGTACTTC,CASSLVELQETQYF
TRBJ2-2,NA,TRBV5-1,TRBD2,TGCGCCAGCAGCTTGGGCTCAGCGGGGACCGGGGAGCTGTTTTTT,CASSLGSAGTGELFF
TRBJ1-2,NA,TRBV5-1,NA,TGCGCCAGCAGCTTCGGAGGGGCCGACTATGGCTACACCTTC,CASSFGGADYGYTF
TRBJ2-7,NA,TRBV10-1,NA,TGCGCCAGCAGTGAGCCCGGGGACTACGAGCAGTACTTC,CASSEPGDYEQYF
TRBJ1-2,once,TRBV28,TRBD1,TGTGCCAGCAGTTCCGGGACAGGGAGCTATGGCTACACCTTC,CASSSGTGSYGYTF
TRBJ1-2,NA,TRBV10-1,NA,TGCGCCAGCAGTGAGTCGGGGGGATCATTCTATGGCTACACCTTC,CASSESGGSFYGYTF
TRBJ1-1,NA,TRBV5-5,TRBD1,TGTGCCAGCAGCTTGGGGAACGGACAGGGGCTGAACACTGAAGCTTTCTTT,CASSLGNGQGLNTEAFF
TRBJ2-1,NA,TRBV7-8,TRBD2,TGTGCCAGCAGCTCCTGGACTAGCGGTATCGGGGGGTTTGAGCAGTTCTTC,CASSSWTSGIGGFEQFF
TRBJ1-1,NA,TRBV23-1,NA,TGCGCCAGCAGTCAAACGATACAGGGTCCGGCTGTGAACACTGAAGCTTTCTTT,CASSQTIQGPAVNTEAFF
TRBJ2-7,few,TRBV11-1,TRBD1,TGTGCCAGCAGCTCTACAGGGGGCCAAACCGAGCAGTACTTC,CASSSTGGQTEQYF
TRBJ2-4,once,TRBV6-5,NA,TGTGCCAGCAGTTACTCGTCTCAGGGGGCCAAAAACATTCAGTACTTC,CASSYSSQGAKNIQYF
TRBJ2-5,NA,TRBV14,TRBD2,TGTGCCAGCAGCCGAGGCCGCGGGGGACCCATTCTAGGGGAGACCCAGTACTTC,CASSRGRGGPILGETQYF
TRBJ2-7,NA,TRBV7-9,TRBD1,TGTGCCAGCAGCGCAGGGGACAGGCCCCAAATCGAGCAGTACTTC,CASSAGDRPQIEQYF
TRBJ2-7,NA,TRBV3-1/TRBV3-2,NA,TGTGCCAGCAGCCAAATATTCGTAGGCTCCTACGAGCAGTACTTC,CASSQIFVGSYEQYF
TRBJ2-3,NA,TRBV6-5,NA,TGTGCCAGCAGTCTCGGGACCCTGGGAGATACGCAGTATTTT,CASSLGTLGDTQYF
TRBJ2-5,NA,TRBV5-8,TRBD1,TGTGCCAGCAGCTTGGGGACAGGTATCCAAGAGACCCAGTACTTC,CASSLGTGIQETQYF
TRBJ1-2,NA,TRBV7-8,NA,TGTGCCAGCAGCTTAGCCAGCGCCAGGCGAGTGGATGGCTACACCTTC,CASSLASARRVDGYTF
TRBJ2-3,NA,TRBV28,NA,TGTGCCAGCAGGTTTGATGGGGATACGCAGTATTTT,CASRFDGDTQYF